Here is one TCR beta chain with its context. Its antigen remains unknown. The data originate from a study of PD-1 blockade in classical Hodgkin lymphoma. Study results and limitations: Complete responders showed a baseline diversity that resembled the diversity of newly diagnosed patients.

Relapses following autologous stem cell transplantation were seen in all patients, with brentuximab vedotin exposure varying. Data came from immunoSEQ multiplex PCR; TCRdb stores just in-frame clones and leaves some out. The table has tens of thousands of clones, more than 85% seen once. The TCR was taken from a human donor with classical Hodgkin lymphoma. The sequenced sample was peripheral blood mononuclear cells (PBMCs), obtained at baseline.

CDR3 amino acids: CASSLQGTDTQYF. The CDR3 bases are TGTGCCAGCAGCCTACAGGGCACAGATACGCAGTATTTT. The rearrangement links TRBV9 to TRBJ2-3, with a possible D match to TRBD1 (5 bases). V was cut by 4 bases and J by 1 base, with 7 bases left in between. Germline loops: CDR1 SGDLS, CDR2 YYNGEE. The CDR3 has 13 amino acids.